The 8 T cell receptor beta chains presented below share a single source sample, sequenced in a study of T cell responses to AZD1222 COVID-19 vaccine. Here immunoSEQ multiplex PCR was the method, and the copy in TCRdb shows in-frame clones only, minus some. The table shows about 150,000 clones, with 88% occurring only once. Sequences were derived from peripheral blood, sampled 28 days after the second dose of the MenACWY control vaccine. The receptors were gathered from an adult who received the MenACWY meningococcal vaccine as a control.

In its sample, this clone was seen a few times. The same CDR3 is also encoded by other DNA sequences in this sample. V gene TRBV6-5 combines with J gene TRBJ1-2; 8 bases align to TRBD1. In germline, CDR1 is MNHEY, CDR2 SVGAGI. V trimming: 6 bases; J trimming: 5 bases; junction bases outside the gene matches: 8. The CDR3 contains 14 residues. DNA for the CDR3: TGTGCCAGCAGGAAAGGACAGGGTTGGTATGGCTACACCTTC. It translates to CASRKGQGWYGYTF.

The gene calls are TRBV7-8 and TRBJ2-1; 10 bases match TRBD2. V trimming: 5 bases; J trimming: 8 bases; junction bases outside the gene matches: 9. Germline lookup yields CDR1 SGHVS and CDR2 FQNEAQ. CDR3 length: 15 residues. CDR3 sequence (DNA): TGTGCCAGCAGCCCTAGCGGGAGAAAATTCGATGAGCAGTTCTTC. It codes for CASSPSGRKFDEQFF.

This clone is a singleton in its sample. The chain is built from TRBV6-5 and TRBJ2-7, with TRBD2 matching over 8 bases. Unmatched junction bases numbered 4, after V lost 8 bases and J lost 1 base. CDR1 is MNHEY, CDR2 SVGAGI, per germline. The CDR3 is 13 amino acids. The CDR3 region is CASLSGSSYEQYF. Here the CDR3 DNA reads TGTGCCAGCTTAAGCGGGAGTTCCTACGAGCAGTACTTC.

The chain carries TRBV28 and TRBJ2-1; 10 nucleotides agree with TRBD1. The V gene's germline CDR1 is MDHEN and CDR2 SYDVKM. V lost 4 bases, J lost 5 bases, and 5 bases stayed unmatched. The CDR3 length is 15 residues. The CDR3 reads CASSSPGQGNNEQFF. CDR3 DNA: TGTGCCAGCAGTTCCCCGGGACAGGGGAACAATGAGCAGTTCTTC.

V usage is TRBV5-5 and J usage is TRBJ1-1; 8 bases are shared with TRBD1. This CDR3 contains 15 residues. V gave up 0 bases and J gave up 3 bases; unmatched junction bases: 4. The germline V gene has CDR1 SGHKS and CDR2 YYEKEE (reference sequence). CDR3 residues: CASSLVGQAHTEAFF. The CDR3 bases are TGTGCCAGCAGCTTGGTGGGACAGGCGCACACTGAAGCTTTCTTT.

This chain connects TRBV5-4 to TRBJ1-1, with D possibly matching TRBD1 (6 bases). This CDR3 comprises 14 residues. Deletions cut 0 bases from V and 2 bases from J, with 8 bases between. Germline V CDR1 and CDR2: SGHNT, YYREEE (reference sequence). The CDR3 here is CASSLEDSNTEAFF. The CDR3 DNA reads as TGTGCCAGCAGCTTGGAGGACAGTAACACTGAAGCTTTCTTT.

This chain uses TRBV4-2 with TRBJ1-1; D gene uncertain. Between the trimmed V and J ends, which lost 3 bases and 8 bases, there was a span of 13 bases. Germline V gene sequence: CDR1 LGHNA, CDR2 YNFKEQ. This CDR3 has 13 amino acids. CDR3 DNA: TGTGCCAGCAGCCAGGGCAGTCTCTCCGAAGCTTTCTTT. Translation gives CASSQGSLSEAFF.

The chain uses TRBV6-1 and TRBJ1-2; D is undetermined. Trimming cost V 3 bases and J 5 bases, with 7 bases left between them. The CDR3 sequence is 12 residues long. CDR1 MNHNS and CDR2 SASEGT come from the germline V gene. The CDR3 region has the DNA TGTGCCAGCAGTGACGGGGTGTATGGCTACACCTTC. Amino acids: CASSDGVYGYTF.